These T cell receptor beta chains were read from a single sample in a study of graft-versus-host responses after intestinal transplantation. Profiling relied on immunoSEQ multiplex PCR, and the TCRdb table lists in-frame clones only, not all of them. Among fewer than 95,000 clones listed, roughly 91% were seen once. These TCRs are of unknown antigen specificity. The sample in question was unstimulated CD8+ T cells sorted from spleen or lymph node cells, obtained before intestinal transplant. Receptor source: a human donor who received an intestinal transplant. Both conserved end residues are part of each CDR3. The order of the fields is D gene, clone size, V gene, J gene, CDR3 DNA, CDR3 protein. D genes are given only for firm matches. Clone size is stated in some rows and not others, as once, few, many or a class when expanded.

TRBD2	.	TRBV7-9	TRBJ2-2	TGTGCCAGCAGCTCAAGCGGGAGTCCCGGGGAGCTGTTTTTT	CASSSSGSPGELFF
.	.	TRBV6-1	TRBJ1-1	TGTGCCATCCGGGATAACATGAACACTGAAGCTTTCTTT	CAIRDNMNTEAFF
.	.	TRBV6-1	TRBJ2-7	TGTGCCAGCTCTCCCGGAGAGTCCTACGAGCAGTACTTC	CASSPGESYEQYF
TRBD2	.	TRBV5-1	TRBJ2-1	TGCGCCAGCAGTCCGCCGGGGGGGGGCGGTTTCTACAATGAGCAGTTCTTC	CASSPPGGGGFYNEQFF
TRBD1	.	TRBV7-8	TRBJ2-7	TGTGCCAGCACTTCGGACAGGGCAATTCCCGAGCAGTACTTC	CASTSDRAIPEQYF
.	once	TRBV5-5	TRBJ1-2	TGTGCCAGCAGCTTGGATCGGTCGATCTACTATGGCTACACCTTC	CASSLDRSIYYGYTF
.	few	TRBV10-3	TRBJ1-6	TGTGCCATCAGCGAACCGGGACTATACAATTCACCCCTCCACTTT	CAISEPGLYNSPLHF
.	.	TRBV6-6	TRBJ1-1	TGTGCCAGCAGTTTGGGGGCAGAAATGAACACTGAAGCTTTCTTT	CASSLGAEMNTEAFF
TRBD1	.	TRBV19	TRBJ1-6	TGTGCCAGTAGTATGACAGGGCACAATTCACCCCTCCACTTT	CASSMTGHNSPLHF
TRBD2	few	TRBV6-6	TRBJ2-2	TGTGCCAGCAGTTACCTAGCGGGAGGCACCGGGGAGCTGTTTTTT	CASSYLAGGTGELFF
.	.	TRBV11-3	TRBJ2-5	TGTGCCAGCAGCTTAGAGGGGGGGACCCAGTACTTC	CASSLEGGTQYF
TRBD2	.	TRBV27	TRBJ2-7	TGTGCCAGCAGTTTATCGGGCCTAGCGGGAGGCTACTACGAGCAGTACTTC	CASSLSGLAGGYYEQYF
TRBD2	.	TRBV5-6	TRBJ2-2	TGTGCCAGCAGCCAAGGACTAGCGGAGTTGATCGGGGAGCTGTTTTTT	CASSQGLAELIGELFF
TRBD1	once	TRBV6-1	TRBJ2-7	TGTGCCAGCAACCACAGGGGAAACTCCTACGAGCAGTACTTC	CASNHRGNSYEQYF
TRBD1	.	TRBV7-8	TRBJ1-1	TGTGCCAGCAGCTTAGTTGTAGGACAGGGTACGTATGGCACTGAAGCTTTCTTT	CASSLVVGQGTYGTEAFF
TRBD1	.	TRBV11-3	TRBJ1-1	TGTGCCAGTAGTCCGGGACAGGGCACTGAAGCTTTCTTT	CASSPGQGTEAFF
TRBD1	once	TRBV28	TRBJ1-5	TGTGCCAGCAGTTTCGACAGGGGGCCCCAGCATTTT	CASSFDRGPQHF
TRBD2	.	TRBV10-1	TRBJ2-1	TGCGCCAGCAGTGAGTCCCGGGAGGGCCCGAATGAGCAGTTCTTC	CASSESREGPNEQFF
.	.	TRBV27	TRBJ2-7	TGTGCCAGCAGTCGAAGGGGACAATACGAGCAGTACTTC	CASSRRGQYEQYF
TRBD1	once	TRBV7-9	TRBJ2-7	TGTGCCAGCAGCTGGAACAGGGGGCTCAACGAGCAGTACTTC	CASSWNRGLNEQYF
TRBD1	once	TRBV5-1	TRBJ2-1	TGCGCCAGCAGCCTGGACAGGAAAAAATACAATGAGCAGTTCTTC	CASSLDRKKYNEQFF
.	once	TRBV6-1	TRBJ2-4	TGTGCCAGCAGCCTGACAGATATAGCCAAAAACATTCAGTACTTC	CASSLTDIAKNIQYF
.	.	TRBV27	TRBJ2-5	TGTGCCAGCAGTTTATCGAACACACCGCCCCAGTACTTC	CASSLSNTPPQYF
TRBD2	.	TRBV4-1	TRBJ2-7	TGCGCCACCTCCCCTAGCGGAGGGATCTACGAGCAGTACTTC	CATSPSGGIYEQYF
TRBD1	.	TRBV6-5	TRBJ1-5	TGTGCCAGCAGTTTGCACAGGGGAAGCAATCAGCCCCAGCATTTT	CASSLHRGSNQPQHF
TRBD1	.	TRBV6-5	TRBJ2-7	TGTGCCAGCAGCCCGACAGGGGACTACGAGCAGTACTTC	CASSPTGDYEQYF
TRBD1	.	TRBV4-1	TRBJ2-2	TGCGCCAGCAGCCAAGTTGACAGGGGGTATGCCGGGGAGCTGTTTTTT	CASSQVDRGYAGELFF
TRBD1	.	TRBV6-6	TRBJ2-3	TGTGCCAGCAAGGTGGGGACAGAGACAGATACGCAGTATTTT	CASKVGTETDTQYF
.	.	TRBV27	TRBJ2-3	TGTGCCAGCAGTTTTCTAGCGAGCACAGATACGCAGTATTTT	CASSFLASTDTQYF
.	.	TRBV19	TRBJ2-3	TGTGCCAGTAGTATGGGGGCAGGACAGACAGATACGCAGTATTTT	CASSMGAGQTDTQYF
TRBD2	once	TRBV7-8	TRBJ2-3	TGTGCCAGCAGCTTCGACCCTTGGACTAGCGGAAGCACAGATACGCAGTATTTT	CASSFDPWTSGSTDTQYF
.	few	TRBV15	TRBJ2-7	TGTGCCACCAGCGGTCCAGGACAGTCCTACGAGCAGTACTTC	CATSGPGQSYEQYF
TRBD1	.	TRBV5-5	TRBJ1-2	TGTGCCAGCAGCTTGGCCTCCGGGACAGCCGGCTACACCTTC	CASSLASGTAGYTF
TRBD1	.	TRBV27	TRBJ1-2	TGTGCCAGCAGTCCGAGACAGGGAAGTTATGATGGCTACACCTTC	CASSPRQGSYDGYTF
.	.	TRBV5-1	TRBJ1-2	TGCGCCAGCAGCTTGATGGAGCAGAACTATGGCTACACCTTC	CASSLMEQNYGYTF
TRBD1	.	TRBV19	TRBJ1-6	TGTGCCAGTAGTATAACGGGACAGGGCTTTTCACCCCTCCACTTT	CASSITGQGFSPLHF
TRBD2	.	TRBV6-5	TRBJ2-5	TGTGCCAGCCGGCTAGCGGGCCAAGAGACCCAGTACTTC	CASRLAGQETQYF
TRBD2	.	TRBV9	TRBJ2-7	TGTGCCAGCAGCGACCGACTAGCGGGAGACGAGCAGTACTTC	CASSDRLAGDEQYF
.	.	TRBV29-1	TRBJ2-7	TGCAGCGTTTTAAACGTCTCCTACGAGCAGTACTTC	CSVLNVSYEQYF
TRBD2	.	TRBV2	TRBJ2-3	TGTGCCAGCAGTGAAGCGCTTAGCGGGCACACAGATACGCAGTATTTT	CASSEALSGHTDTQYF